These T cell receptor beta chains were read from a single sample in a study of T cell responses to AZD1222 COVID-19 vaccine. Repertoires were generated with immunoSEQ multiplex PCR, while TCRdb's copy carries only in-frame clones and drops some. This table has approximately 130,000 clones, roughly nine tenths appearing once. Sequenced here: peripheral blood, sampled 28 days after the second AZD1222 dose. All receptors derive from an adult who received the AZD1222 COVID-19 vaccine. The CDR3 runs from the conserved cysteine through the conserved F or W. The D gene is left open where the match is weak. Clone size is shown for a subset of rows, as once, few, many or a class of expanded clone.

v_call: TRBV27
clone_size: .
d_call: .
j_call: TRBJ1-3
cdr3_aa: CASSPDRNTIYF

v_call: TRBV29-1
clone_size: .
d_call: TRBD2
j_call: TRBJ2-7
cdr3_aa: CSVGLAGWGEQYF

v_call: TRBV21-1
clone_size: once
d_call: .
j_call: TRBJ1-1
cdr3_aa: CASSTGLPVLVNTEAFF

v_call: TRBV7-2
clone_size: .
d_call: TRBD2
j_call: TRBJ2-3
cdr3_aa: CASGRLLASDTQYF

v_call: TRBV6-1
clone_size: .
d_call: TRBD2
j_call: TRBJ2-3
cdr3_aa: CASSVKSGRGTDTQYF

v_call: TRBV4-1
clone_size: .
d_call: TRBD1
j_call: TRBJ1-4
cdr3_aa: CASSLFPGQGGEKLFF

v_call: TRBV6-5
clone_size: once
d_call: TRBD1
j_call: TRBJ2-7
cdr3_aa: CASSLDRGLGEQYF

v_call: TRBV6-5
clone_size: .
d_call: .
j_call: TRBJ1-5
cdr3_aa: CASSYGRGNQPQHF

v_call: TRBV27
clone_size: .
d_call: .
j_call: TRBJ1-4
cdr3_aa: CATRRGSNEKLFF

v_call: TRBV19
clone_size: .
d_call: .
j_call: TRBJ2-7
cdr3_aa: CASSLEGGSYEQYF

v_call: TRBV12-5
clone_size: .
d_call: .
j_call: TRBJ1-5
cdr3_aa: CASGLTGNQPQHF

v_call: TRBV2
clone_size: .
d_call: TRBD1
j_call: TRBJ1-1
cdr3_aa: CASSVGQMNTEAFF

v_call: TRBV5-6
clone_size: .
d_call: .
j_call: TRBJ1-1
cdr3_aa: CASSFGLLGTEAFF

v_call: TRBV6-5
clone_size: .
d_call: .
j_call: TRBJ1-1
cdr3_aa: CASGRSYTEAFF

v_call: TRBV19
clone_size: .
d_call: TRBD1
j_call: TRBJ1-2
cdr3_aa: CASSIGPTGLRGYTF

v_call: TRBV5-4
clone_size: .
d_call: TRBD2
j_call: TRBJ2-7
cdr3_aa: CASSLDQRGVDEQYF

v_call: TRBV18
clone_size: .
d_call: .
j_call: TRBJ1-1
cdr3_aa: CASSPPHGATEAFF

v_call: TRBV25-1
clone_size: .
d_call: .
j_call: TRBJ1-3
cdr3_aa: CASSASRSGNTIYF

v_call: TRBV12-3/TRBV12-4
clone_size: .
d_call: .
j_call: TRBJ2-5
cdr3_aa: CASSPVGQETQYF

v_call: TRBV25-1
clone_size: .
d_call: TRBD1
j_call: TRBJ2-2
cdr3_aa: CASMMTGGIGTGELFF

v_call: TRBV5-6
clone_size: .
d_call: .
j_call: TRBJ2-1
cdr3_aa: CASSLDGGLEQFF

v_call: TRBV3-1/TRBV3-2
clone_size: .
d_call: .
j_call: TRBJ2-7
cdr3_aa: CASSQDRLGEQYF

v_call: TRBV13
clone_size: .
d_call: TRBD1
j_call: TRBJ2-7
cdr3_aa: CASSPLGDRDYEQYF

v_call: TRBV19
clone_size: .
d_call: .
j_call: TRBJ1-1
cdr3_aa: CASRDRYNTEAFF

v_call: TRBV10-2
clone_size: once
d_call: .
j_call: TRBJ1-4
cdr3_aa: CASSPLGGGEKLFF

v_call: TRBV6-5
clone_size: .
d_call: .
j_call: TRBJ1-5
cdr3_aa: CASRRDLNQPQHF

v_call: TRBV3-1/TRBV3-2
clone_size: .
d_call: TRBD2
j_call: TRBJ2-3
cdr3_aa: CASSQPGLAGVGTDTQYF

v_call: TRBV4-2
clone_size: .
d_call: .
j_call: TRBJ1-5
cdr3_aa: CASSQDSNQPQHF

v_call: TRBV5-1
clone_size: .
d_call: .
j_call: TRBJ2-7
cdr3_aa: CASSLGGSASYEQYF

v_call: TRBV5-1
clone_size: once
d_call: TRBD2
j_call: TRBJ2-2
cdr3_aa: CASKTSALQDTGELFF

v_call: TRBV18
clone_size: .
d_call: .
j_call: TRBJ1-3
cdr3_aa: CASSPREPYGNTIYF

v_call: TRBV7-2
clone_size: .
d_call: .
j_call: TRBJ1-1
cdr3_aa: CASSLYGRYTEAFF

v_call: TRBV2
clone_size: .
d_call: .
j_call: TRBJ1-5
cdr3_aa: CASSGQSNQPQHF

v_call: TRBV5-6
clone_size: .
d_call: TRBD1
j_call: TRBJ1-1
cdr3_aa: CASSPDRDTEAFF

v_call: TRBV24-1
clone_size: .
d_call: .
j_call: TRBJ2-7
cdr3_aa: CATSDRTPRAAGGGEQYF

v_call: TRBV10-3
clone_size: .
d_call: .
j_call: TRBJ2-5
cdr3_aa: CAISESSQGLETQYF

v_call: TRBV29-1
clone_size: .
d_call: .
j_call: TRBJ2-7
cdr3_aa: CSARDWSREQYF

v_call: TRBV6-5
clone_size: few
d_call: TRBD2
j_call: TRBJ2-1
cdr3_aa: CASRVLAGEYNEQFF

v_call: TRBV20-1
clone_size: .
d_call: .
j_call: TRBJ1-1
cdr3_aa: CSARANTEAFF

v_call: TRBV9
clone_size: .
d_call: .
j_call: TRBJ2-2
cdr3_aa: CASSATNTGELFF

v_call: TRBV10-2
clone_size: .
d_call: TRBD2
j_call: TRBJ2-7
cdr3_aa: CASRIAGGNEQYF

v_call: TRBV11-2
clone_size: .
d_call: .
j_call: TRBJ2-3
cdr3_aa: CASSLRTDTQYF

v_call: TRBV19
clone_size: few
d_call: .
j_call: TRBJ2-5
cdr3_aa: CASSIEGPETQYF

v_call: TRBV6-6
clone_size: few
d_call: .
j_call: TRBJ2-6
cdr3_aa: CASSYGQGSGANVLTF

v_call: TRBV7-9
clone_size: .
d_call: .
j_call: TRBJ2-5
cdr3_aa: CASSLGGVAETQYF

v_call: TRBV7-2
clone_size: .
d_call: TRBD2
j_call: TRBJ2-1
cdr3_aa: CASSTYLADRRDEQFF

v_call: TRBV18
clone_size: .
d_call: .
j_call: TRBJ2-2
cdr3_aa: CASSPTGQGSTGELFF

v_call: TRBV10-1
clone_size: .
d_call: .
j_call: TRBJ1-1
cdr3_aa: CASSESGNTEAFF

v_call: TRBV5-1
clone_size: .
d_call: .
j_call: TRBJ1-3
cdr3_aa: CASSPSGPVGNTIYF

v_call: TRBV30
clone_size: .
d_call: TRBD2
j_call: TRBJ2-3
cdr3_aa: CAWRLGLAGAGDTQYF

v_call: TRBV4-2
clone_size: .
d_call: TRBD1
j_call: TRBJ1-2
cdr3_aa: CASSQDIGQGLYYGYTF

v_call: TRBV24-1
clone_size: .
d_call: TRBD1
j_call: TRBJ2-1
cdr3_aa: CATSDNPGQGNSYNEQFF

v_call: TRBV6-6
clone_size: .
d_call: .
j_call: TRBJ1-4
cdr3_aa: CASSYSFLPPEKLFF

v_call: TRBV29-1
clone_size: once
d_call: TRBD1
j_call: TRBJ1-2
cdr3_aa: CSVALRDRDNYGYTF

v_call: TRBV6-1
clone_size: .
d_call: .
j_call: TRBJ1-1
cdr3_aa: CASSEMGGTEAFF

v_call: TRBV2
clone_size: .
d_call: .
j_call: TRBJ1-5
cdr3_aa: CASSEPGRHQHF

v_call: TRBV6-2/TRBV6-3
clone_size: .
d_call: .
j_call: TRBJ1-6
cdr3_aa: CASSYRNSYNSPLHF